These 8 T cell receptor beta chains came from one sample sequenced in a study of memory CD4+ T cells and cytomegalovirus serostatus. The sort gate was single viable CD3+CD4+CD8-CD45RO+ cells for memory CD4+ T cells. Profiling relied on immunoSEQ multiplex PCR, and the TCRdb table lists in-frame clones only, not all of them. The data show about 44,000 clones, with over 60% seen just once and 1.1% held by the top ten. The sequenced material came from memory CD4+ T cells from blood. These receptors all come from an adult in good health and CMV-seronegative.

This clone was observed once. J is TRBJ2-5 and V is TRBV14; a weak D match, TRBD1 (6 bases). V shed 4 bases and J shed 9 bases, with 12 bases lying between them. Looked up from germline, CDR1 is SGHDN and CDR2 is FVKESK. The CDR3 has 12 residues. This CDR3 reads CASSPKGVAQYF. The CDR3 bases are TGTGCCAGCAGCCCAAAGGGGGTAGCCCAGTACTTC. Drawing the rest from reference TRBV14 and TRBJ2-5, the complete variable domain is EAGVTQFPSHSVIEKGQTVTLRCDPISGHDNLYWYRRVMGKEIKFLLHFVKESKQDESGMPNNRFLAERTGGTYSTLKVQPAELEDSGVYFCASSPKGVAQYFGPGTRLLVL.

V and J are TRBV7-9 and TRBJ2-7; D is unresolved. The CDR3 sequence is 12 residues long. With 1 base removed from V and 6 bases from J, the gap between germline ends came to 7 bases. Germline V gene data show CDR1 as SEHNR and CDR2 as FQNEAQ (reference sequence). This CDR3 reads CASSLGVGEQYF. The CDR3, as DNA: TGTGCCAGCAGCTTAGGGGTGGGCGAGCAGTACTTC.

Written as DNA, the CDR3 is TGTGCCAGCAGCGCGGGGGACAGCCTCACAGATACGCAGTATTTT. Protein: CASSAGDSLTDTQYF. The chain is built from TRBV5-8 and TRBJ2-3; D is tentatively TRBD1 or TRBD2 (7 bases each). Germline values: CDR1 SGHTS, CDR2 YDEGEE. The CDR3 has 15 amino acids. V lost 4 bases and J 2 bases, leaving 14 bases between the germline ends.

This clone was counted a single time. V usage is TRBV19 and J usage is TRBJ2-2, with D tentatively TRBD1 (9 bases). The V and J ends lost 9 bases and 5 bases respectively, with 22 bases between them. The germline CDR1 and CDR2 sequences are LNHDA and SQIVND (reference sequence). This CDR3 comprises 16 residues. CDR3 loop: CASQRGTGLGTGELFF. CDR3 nucleotides: TGTGCCAGCCAGCGGGGGACAGGGTTGGGGACCGGGGAGCTGTTTTTT.

This clone was observed once. V gene TRBV30 combines with J gene TRBJ1-3; D gene ambiguous. This CDR3 comprises 13 residues. V was pared by 8 bases and J by 1 base, with 12 bases between. In germline, CDR1 is GTSNPN, CDR2 SVGIG (reference sequence). The CDR3 loop reads CARKLGSGNTIYF. The DNA of the CDR3 is TGTGCCCGCAAATTGGGTTCTGGAAACACCATATATTTT.

This clone was seen only a few times. The rearrangement joins TRBV4-2 to TRBJ2-3; 8 nucleotides match TRBD1. V lost 0 bases and J lost 6; bases outside the gene matches: 5. CDR1 and CDR2 (germline): LGHNA, YNFKEQ. CDR3 size: 15 residues. CDR3 nucleotides: TGTGCCAGCAGCCAAGAACAAGGACAGGGTGATACGCAGTATTTT. This codes for CASSQEQGQGDTQYF.

The V call is TRBV4-1, the J call TRBJ2-1; D call uncertain. Germline V CDR1 and CDR2: MGHRA, YSYEKL. V lost 0 bases and J 0 bases, leaving 9 bases between the germline ends. CDR3 length equals 16 residues. CDR3 nucleotides: TGCGCCAGCAGCCAAGACCCCTCCCGCTCCTACAATGAGCAGTTCTTC. Its translation is CASSQDPSRSYNEQFF.

The V call is TRBV5-1, the J call TRBJ2-2; 9 bases fit TRBD2. The germline CDR1 and CDR2 sequences are SGHRS and YFSETQ. The CDR3 is 19 residues long. Losses at the gene ends were 4 bases for V and 4 bases for J; bases not matched to a gene: 17. In DNA, the CDR3 is TGCGCCAGCAGCGATTTGACGGGGAGCGGGAGGCGGGGCACCGGGGAGCTGTTTTTT. Its protein product is CASSDLTGSGRRGTGELFF.